This T cell receptor beta chain originates from a study of Ad26.COV2.S vaccination and SARS-CoV-2 variants. The study's findings and limits: Placebo recipients trailed vaccine recipients in spike-specific TCR breadth.

The CDR3 has 16 amino acids. In germline, CDR1 is SGHNT, CDR2 YENEEA. V was cut by 4 bases and J by 1 base, with 13 bases left in between. Remarks on this clone: Its target is unknown.

The assay was immunoSEQ multiplex PCR, and TCRdb's table has in-frame clones only and misses some. The profile covers about 410,000 clones, with around nine tenths appearing a single time and approximately 1.9% taken by the ten largest. As to treatment: about 20 received Ad26.COV2.S at low or high dose, single or two shots; about 5 received placebo; per-sample allocation not given. Day 63 following the first vaccine or placebo injection was when the samples were taken. The shot given was an Ad26 vector that makes Wuhan-strain SARS-CoV-2 spike. The sequence was obtained from a person between 18 and 60 years old who received the Ad26.COV2.S COVID-19 vaccine or a placebo. The sequencing used peripheral blood, collected in a trial of Ad26.COV2.S vaccine versus placebo. The gene calls are TRBV11-3 and TRBJ1-4; maybe TRBD1 (6 bases). The CDR3 DNA reads TGTGCCAGCAGCTACGGACAGCAGCGAACTAATGAAAAACTGTTTTTT. It specifies CASSYGQQRTNEKLFF. Using reference TRBV11-3 and TRBJ1-4 for the parts outside the CDR3, the full variable domain is EAGVVQSPRYKIIEKKQPVAFWCNPISGHNTLYWYLQNLGQGPELLIRYENEEAVDDSQLPKDRFSAERLKGVDSTLKIQPAELGDSAVYLCASSYGQQRTNEKLFFGSGTQLSVL.